The present T cell receptor (beta chain) was sequenced within a study of T cell responses to AZD1222 COVID-19 vaccine (dated by TCRdb to the early 2020s). Study-level background: TCR sequencing was performed for 230 to 250 trial participants, of whom around 200 were given two doses of AZD1222 and around 26 were given two doses of MenACWY control vaccine. Enrollment into the trials was organized by age into subgroups of 18-55, 56-69 and 70-plus years, and those subgroups contained about 160, 30 and 59 TCR-sequenced participants, respectively. What the work shows at the level of the full study, not this receptor alone: Epitopes outside the regions mutated in the B.1.351 and B.1.1.7 variants were reportedly recognized by nearly half of the unique spike-specific TCRs. Because no samples from the day 14 peak response were available, repertoires could be characterized only after the peak T cell response. The 56-69-year group was small, and its depth increase did not reach significance, likely because of low power. Spike-specific TCR breadth and depth rose significantly after two AZD1222 doses compared with day 0 and with MenACWY recipients. Vaccine-associated CD4 TCRs spanned the whole spike protein, with dominant responses in regions 160-218 and 743-854. Most participants were white British and females outnumbered males, and the authors suggested that clonal diversity may have been underestimated. Only a handful of AZD1222 recipients were SARS-CoV-2 seropositive at baseline, limiting conclusions about previously exposed vaccinees.

Turning to this clone: Its antigen is unknown. Per-nucleotide qualities are absent, and no much larger clonotype sits a single base away.

The CDR3 regions of human TCRbeta chains were analyzed by immunosequencing. On the authors' methods: TCRs in the repertoires were compared against a reference library of SARS-CoV-2-specific TCRs that had been generated with the MIRA antigen-specificity platform. Breadth was defined as the fraction of unique TCRs that were SARS-CoV-2-associated, and depth was defined as the fraction of total T cells that were SARS-CoV-2-associated. Each spike-specific TCR was assigned to its reactive spike region and to a CD4 or CD8 class using the MIRA data. Log10-transformed breadth and depth values were compared by one-way ANOVA with Sidak's multiple comparisons tests. TCRdb's version of the immuneACCESS table is confined to in-frame rearrangements and falls short of the full clone set. An unresolved V gene accounts for under half of the shortfall where checked; the remainder is of unknown origin. For V, J and clone size, that table is used; D and trimming come from the DNA. The sample records 150,000 to 160,000 clones, over 70% of which are singletons. Of the sample, roughly 10% is held by the ten largest clones.

The sample's time point label, in plain terms: about 28 days (+/-7) after the second vaccine dose. AZD1222 recipients with second doses at about 4 weeks or about 12 weeks were pooled, because spike-specific TCR depth and breadth did not differ between schedules. The vaccinee samples were drawn from two UK trials, COV001 and COV002, one of which was a single-blind randomized controlled phase 2/3 trial testing AZD1222 (ChAdOx1 nCoV-19) in healthy adults. Trial participant PBMC samples were collected at day 0 and day 28 after the second dose for TCRbeta chain sequencing. The receptor comes from an adult who received the AZD1222 COVID-19 vaccine. This specimen was peripheral blood, taken 28 days after the second AZD1222 dose.

The DNA reads as follows: TGTGCCAGTACCCCGCGACAGGGGAAATCCCCCACCATATATTTT. Its product reads: CASTPRQGKSPTIYF. This receptor chain uses TRBV19 and TRBJ1-3, and TRBD1 aligns with 8 junction nucleotides. Ends trimmed: V by 7 bases, J by 9 bases; bases unmatched to a gene: 14. Reading from cysteine to phenylalanine, the CDR3 counts 15 amino acids. Kept here is only the CDR3 DNA, which spans 45 bases and is read in frame from base 1. According to the germline V gene (reference sequence), CDR1 reads LNHDA and CDR2 reads SQIVND. Reference TRBV19 and TRBJ1-3 proteins supply the regions before and after the CDR3; the full variable domain is: DGGITQSPKYLFRKEGQNVTLSCEQNLNHDAMYWYRQDPGQGLRLIYYSQIVNDFQKGDIAEGYSVSREKKESFPLTVTSAQKNPTAFYLCASTPRQGKSPTIYFGEGSWLTVV.